Described below is a single T cell receptor beta chain sequence and its context. This clone was counted a single time. Its antigen has not been determined. No base-level quality is on record; no much larger clone is a single base apart. This entry belongs to a study of control samples from healthy donors and cancer patients (dated by TCRdb to the early 2020s). Library construction relied on the immunoSEQ multiplex PCR assay. TCRdb limited this immuneACCESS table to in-frame rearrangements with V and J called. A share of clones is missing; checked studies link under half to unresolved V genes, and the rest is unexplained. Across this sample there are approximately 120,000 clones, with roughly 90% seen only once. 17% of the sample rests with the top ten. V is clipped by 1 base and J by 4 bases, and the sequence between their germline boundaries is 14 bases long. The CDR3 holds 17 amino acids from the cysteine to the phenylalanine. The sequence is cut down to CDR3 DNA, 51 bases in frame from base 1. CDR1 and CDR2 are drawn from the germline V gene: SGHNT, YENEEA.

The rearrangement joined TRBV11-3 to TRBJ2-6, with no reliable assignment of the D segment. This clonotype originated in a woman in her forties or fifties in good health. Sample: blood. At the DNA level, the sequence is TGTGCCAGCAGCTTAGTTCGTGCGGCGCAGGGGGCCAACGTCCTGACTTTC. Its coded protein is CASSLVRAAQGANVLTF. The reference TRBV11-3 and TRBJ2-6 proteins fill in what lies around the CDR3, so the full variable domain reads EAGVVQSPRYKIIEKKQPVAFWCNPISGHNTLYWYLQNLGQGPELLIRYENEEAVDDSQLPKDRFSAERLKGVDSTLKIQPAELGDSAVYLCASSLVRAAQGANVLTFGAGSRLTVL.